This TCR beta chain was captured in a study of blood T cell repertoires in COVID-19. This clone occurred a few times. The length of the CDR3 is 11 residues. Trimming took off 8 bases at V and 10 bases at J, with 12 bases between the two ends. Assay: immunoSEQ multiplex PCR; the TCRdb copy retains only in-frame clones and omits some. The sample has some 120,000 clones, 65% to 90% seen once; the top ten hold about 7%. The specimen was peripheral blood. The sequence derives from a man of 80 years or more with active or convalescent COVID-19. The V call is TRBV12-3 or TRBV12-4, the J call TRBJ2-1; tentatively, D is TRBD1 (5 bases). The CDR3, as DNA: TGTGCCAGCTCTAGGGGTCTAGAGCAGTTCTTC. Its protein product is CASSRGLEQFF.